The 21 T cell receptor beta chains below were found in one sample sequenced in a study of blood T cells in healthy people across ages. PCR was performed a second time for 7 to 11 cycles using a sample-barcoded 5' primer and a J-beta primer mix. TCRdb re-analysed the 5' RACE reads in MiXCR, keeping a single row per CDR3 protein. The sample lists approximately 600,000 distinct CDR3 sequences, under 70% occurring once. The sequencing sample was made of blood. The receptor source for this set is a man aged 55-75 years in good health.

The chain couples TRBV20-1 to TRBJ1-2, with 9 bases matching TRBD1. Germline loops: CDR1 DFQATT, CDR2 SNEGSKA (reference sequence). With 6 bases clipped from V and 3 bases from J, the junction kept 8 bases outside the gene matches. This CDR3 is built from 14 residues. CDR3 in amino acids: CSAHRDREDYGYTF. The CDR3 nucleotides read TGCAGTGCCCACCGGGACAGGGAAGACTATGGCTACACCTTC.

This clonotype was observed a handful of times. CDR3 sequence (DNA): TGTGCCAGCAGTGTTAGCGGGCAAGAGACCCAGTACTTC. This sequence encodes CASSVSGQETQYF. The chain has TRBV6-1 and TRBJ2-5; TRBD2 aligns across 7 bases. The CDR3 contains 13 residues. V shed 4 bases and J 2 bases; nucleotides not matched to a gene: 1. Germline CDR1 is MNHNS and CDR2 is SASEGT.

The chain uses TRBV20-1 and TRBJ1-1; 12 bases line up with TRBD1. CDR1 DFQATT and CDR2 SNEGSKA come from the germline V gene (reference sequence). The CDR3 is 15 residues long. Losses at the gene ends were 3 bases for V and 3 bases for J; bases not matched to a gene: 5. This chain's CDR3 is CSARGTGGRYTEAFF. CDR3 in DNA: TGCAGTGCTAGGGGGACAGGGGGCAGGTACACTGAAGCTTTCTTT.

The chain employs TRBV7-9 and TRBJ2-5, with 9 bases aligning to TRBD2. Unmatched junction bases numbered 5, after V lost 1 base and J lost 2 bases. Germline CDR1 and CDR2: SEHNR and FQNEAQ (reference sequence). The CDR3 extends over 16 amino acids. This CDR3 reads CASSLEATSGQETQYF. In DNA, the CDR3 is TGTGCCAGCAGCTTAGAGGCGACTAGCGGACAAGAGACCCAGTACTTC. Complete variable domain (other parts from reference TRBV7-9 and TRBJ2-5): DTGVSQNPRHKITKRGQNVTFRCDPISEHNRLYWYRQTLGQGPEFLTYFQNEAQLEKSRLLSDRFSAERPKGSFSTLEIQRTEQGDSAMYLCASSLEATSGQETQYFGPGTRLLVL.

The chain uses TRBV29-1 and TRBJ2-7, with 10 bases that match TRBD1. V lost 1 base, J lost 6 bases, and 3 bases stayed unmatched. Per germline, CDR1 SQVTM and CDR2 ANQGSEA. This CDR3 contains 13 residues. The CDR3 protein is CSVEGQGATEQYF. The CDR3 DNA reads as TGCAGCGTTGAAGGACAGGGGGCAACCGAGCAGTACTTC.

This clonotype was observed a handful of times. In nucleotides, the CDR3 is TGCAGCGGCCTGAGGACTGCGGGAACTAGTGGCTACACCTTC. It translates to CSGLRTAGTSGYTF. This chain uses TRBV29-1 with TRBJ1-2, with D uncertain. V lost 7 bases and J lost 7, with 22 bases in between. CDR1 and CDR2 (germline): SQVTM, ANQGSEA. The CDR3 is 14 amino acids. Drawing the rest from reference TRBV29-1 and TRBJ1-2, the complete variable domain is SAVISQKPSRDICQRGTSLTIQCQVDSQVTMMFWYRQQPGQSLTLIATANQGSEATYESGFVIDKFPISRPNLTFSTLTVSNMSPEDSSIYLCSGLRTAGTSGYTFGSGTRLTVV.

The chain couples TRBV9 to TRBJ2-3; the D gene is possibly TRBD2 (6 bases). The CDR3 length is 16 residues. The V end was cut by 4 bases, the J end by 2 bases, with 17 bases between. Germline V lookup: CDR1 SGDLS, CDR2 YYNGEE. The chain's CDR3 is CASSPRGGGYTDTQYF. For the CDR3, the DNA is TGTGCCAGCAGCCCTCGGGGCGGAGGGTACACAGATACGCAGTATTTT.

The V gene is TRBV12-3 or TRBV12-4, the J gene TRBJ1-2; D perhaps matches TRBD1 (5 bases). The germline V and J ends were trimmed by 3 bases and 5 bases, with 16 bases remaining between them. The CDR3 length is 15 residues. The CDR3 nucleotides read TGTGCCAGCAGTTTTATGCCAGGGAAGGGGTATGGCTACACCTTC. Encoded protein: CASSFMPGKGYGYTF.

This sequence joins TRBV7-2 and TRBJ2-1; 8 nucleotides agree with TRBD1. CDR1 and CDR2 (germline): SGHTA, FQGNSA. Trimming removed 6 bases from V and 10 bases from J; junction bases left unmatched: 8. The CDR3 contains 13 residues. The CDR3 region has the DNA TGTGCCAGCAGGGACAGGGAGCAAGGCGAGCAGTTCTTC. As protein: CASRDREQGEQFF.

V and J are TRBV20-1 and TRBJ2-5; 11 nucleotides match TRBD2. Germline-derived CDR1 and CDR2 are DFQATT and SNEGSKA (reference sequence). The V segment lost 3 bases and the J segment 5 bases; nucleotides outside the gene matches: 14. This CDR3 has 17 residues. The CDR3 DNA follows: TGCAGTGCTAGTATAGGACTAGCGGGTTCTGGGGGGGAGACCCAGTACTTC. Translation: CSASIGLAGSGGETQYF.

This sequence joins TRBV20-1 and TRBJ2-7; 7 bases map to TRBD1. The CDR3 sequence is 13 residues long. From germline, CDR1 is DFQATT and CDR2 SNEGSKA (reference sequence). Unmatched junction bases numbered 5, after V lost 3 bases and J lost 3 bases. The DNA of the CDR3 is TGCAGTGCTAGGGAGGCAGGGGGCTACGAGCAGTACTTC. Translating gives CSAREAGGYEQYF.

The V and J genes are TRBV4-1 and TRBJ2-4; 7 positions agree with TRBD1. Germline CDR1 is MGHRA and CDR2 is YSYEKL. V shed 0 bases and J 8 bases; nucleotides not matched to a gene: 7. This CDR3 is 15 amino acids long. DNA for the CDR3: TGCGCCAGCAGCCAAGATCGGGCAGGGGGATACATTCAGTACTTC. Translated: CASSQDRAGGYIQYF.

Note on this clonotype: This clone may be a read error of a much larger clone one base away. This chain uses TRBV7-9 with TRBJ2-3; no definite D call. V lost 3 bases to trimming and J lost 0 bases, with 4 bases between them. The CDR3 consists of 13 residues. CDR1 is SEHNR and CDR2 is FQNEAQ in the germline V gene (reference sequence). DNA for the CDR3: TGTGCCAGCAGCTTTGGGAGCACAGATACGCAGTATTTT. It encodes CASSFGSTDTQYF.

This sequence joins TRBV7-2 and TRBJ2-5; D could derive from TRBD1 or TRBD2 (5 bases each). Germline values: CDR1 SGHTA, CDR2 FQGNSA. With 5 bases removed from V and 7 bases from J, the gap between germline ends came to 14 bases. CDR3 length: 13 amino acids. The CDR3: CASSITGDVTQYF. CDR3 DNA: TGTGCCAGCAGCATCACTGGGGACGTGACCCAGTACTTC.

This clonotype was recorded a few times. This chain links TRBV4-2 with TRBJ2-4; D remains ambiguous. V was clipped by 0 bases and J by 7 bases, with 13 bases between them. The CDR3 is 15 amino acids. From germline, CDR1 is LGHNA and CDR2 YNFKEQ. CDR3 in DNA: TGTGCCAGCAGCCAAGAAGAGTACCAGTGGAACATTCAGTACTTC. This codes for CASSQEEYQWNIQYF.

V gene TRBV5-1 combines with J gene TRBJ2-1; D not resolved. Trimming shortened V by 4 bases and J by 8 bases, and 19 bases separated the two germline ends. The CDR3 contains 15 residues. The germline CDR1 and CDR2 sequences are SGHRS and YFSETQ. The CDR3 spells CASSVGLVGSDEQFF. In nucleotides, the CDR3 is TGCGCCAGCAGCGTCGGCCTAGTGGGGTCCGATGAGCAGTTCTTC. The variable domain in full, with the rest retrieved from reference TRBV5-1 and TRBJ2-1, is KAGVTQTPRYLIKTRGQQVTLSCSPISGHRSVSWYQQTPGQGLQFLFEYFSETQRNKGNFPGRFSGRQFSNSRSEMNVSTLELGDSALYLCASSVGLVGSDEQFFGPGTRLTVL.

V is TRBV18 and J is TRBJ2-2; 7 nucleotides match TRBD1. The CDR3 covers 16 residues. V shed 1 base, J shed 0 bases, and the junction held 2 bases outside the gene matches. Germline CDR1 is KGHSH and CDR2 is LQKENI. The CDR3 spells CASSPRDSSNTGELFF. The DNA of the CDR3 is TGTGCCAGCTCACCACGGGACAGCTCGAACACCGGGGAGCTGTTTTTT.

The chain combines TRBV3-1 with TRBJ1-1; D possibly corresponds to TRBD1 (5 bases). The germline gives CDR1 LGHDT, CDR2 YNNKEL (reference sequence). Trimming removed 2 bases from V and 0 bases from J, with 13 bases in between. The CDR3 is made up of 16 amino acids. The chain's CDR3 is CASSQPRGPVNTEAFF. The CDR3, as DNA: TGTGCCAGCAGCCAACCGAGGGGACCGGTGAACACTGAAGCTTTCTTT.

This chain connects TRBV25-1 to TRBJ2-7, with D perhaps matching TRBD1 (6 bases). Germline lookup yields CDR1 MGHDK and CDR2 SYGVNS. The CDR3 extends over 18 amino acids. Trimming shortened V by 5 bases and J by 4 bases, and 27 bases separated the two germline ends. This CDR3 is CASSTYLRGLCSLYEQYF. The CDR3 bases are TGTGCCAGCAGTACTTACCTCAGGGGTCTGTGCTCCTTATACGAGCAGTACTTC.

The chain carries TRBV14 and TRBJ2-7; 7 nucleotides agree with TRBD1. This CDR3 is built from 14 residues. CDR1 and CDR2 from the germline V gene are SGHDN and FVKESK. The V and J ends lost 4 bases and 3 bases, in that order; junction bases with no gene match: 6. Written as DNA, the CDR3 is TGTGCCAGCAGCCGACGACAGGGTTTCTACGAGCAGTACTTC. Protein: CASSRRQGFYEQYF.

This chain uses TRBV6-5 with TRBJ2-5, with D possibly TRBD2 on 6 matching bases. The CDR3 is 14 amino acids. V was clipped by 0 bases and J by 7 bases, with 12 bases between them. From germline, CDR1 is MNHEY and CDR2 SVGAGI. This chain's CDR3 is CASSYSEGTLTQYF. In DNA form, the CDR3 reads TGTGCCAGCAGTTACTCGGAGGGGACCTTGACCCAGTACTTC.